This passage covers 14 T cell receptor beta chains from one sample sequenced in a study of control samples from healthy donors and cancer patients. Measured with immunoSEQ multiplex PCR; TCRdb has only the in-frame clones, and not every one. This table holds 130,000 or so clones, approximately 94% found once. Sequenced material: blood. Receptors originate from a man in his forties in good health.

This chain links TRBV28 with TRBJ2-7; D gene unclear. Germline-derived CDR1 and CDR2 are MDHEN and SYDVKM. The CDR3 sequence is 11 residues long. V gave up 7 bases and J gave up 6 bases, with 10 bases separating them. The CDR3 bases are TGTGCCAGCATAATGTCGGGCGAGCAGTACTTC. Amino acids: CASIMSGEQYF.

The chain uses TRBV7-2 and TRBJ2-5; a weak D match, TRBD1 (6 bases). Trimming removed 4 bases from V and 1 base from J, with 13 bases in between. There are 15 residues in the CDR3. The germline CDR1 and CDR2 sequences are SGHTA and FQGNSA. CDR3 bases: TGTGCCAGCAGCTCAGGGGTGCGAGGCCAAGAGACCCAGTACTTC. This sequence encodes CASSSGVRGQETQYF.

The genes are TRBV19 and TRBJ2-1; 8 bases line up with TRBD2. Germline assignment: CDR1 LNHDA and CDR2 SQIVND (reference sequence). V lost 3 bases to trimming and J lost 4 bases; unmatched junction nucleotides: 2. CDR3 length: 14 residues. The CDR3 nucleotides read TGTGCCAGTAGTATGGCTAGCGGGTACAATGAGCAGTTCTTC. It yields the protein CASSMASGYNEQFF.

V is TRBV5-1 and J is TRBJ2-7; 13 nucleotides align to TRBD2. The trim removed 4 bases at V and 2 bases at J, leaving 9 bases unmatched. The germline CDR1 and CDR2 sequences are SGHRS and YFSETQ. The length of the CDR3 is 17 residues. The CDR3 reads CASSPGTSGKFAYEQYF. In DNA form, the CDR3 reads TGCGCCAGCAGCCCAGGGACTAGCGGGAAATTTGCCTACGAGCAGTACTTC.

CDR3 region: CASSNGKGVNYGYTF. The CDR3 nucleotides are TGTGCCAGCAGCAACGGGAAAGGGGTTAACTATGGCTACACCTTC. The rearrangement links TRBV3-1 (or the pseudogene TRBV3-2) to TRBJ1-2; weak D call: TRBD1 (5 bases). From germline, CDR1 is LGHDT and CDR2 YNNKEL (reference sequence). V was clipped by 5 bases and J by 1 base, with 14 bases between them. CDR3 length: 15 residues.

This chain uses TRBV6-5 with TRBJ1-2, with no clear D. Trimming stripped 8 bases from V and 5 bases from J, with 9 bases between. The germline gives CDR1 MNHEY, CDR2 SVGAGI. The CDR3 runs to 11 residues. The DNA for the CDR3 is TGTGCCAGCGGCGAGGGTTATGGCTACACCTTC. Translating gives CASGEGYGYTF.

This chain joins TRBV5-8 and TRBJ2-3; maybe TRBD2 (5 bases). This CDR3 contains 15 residues. Germline V gene data show CDR1 as SGHTS and CDR2 as YDEGEE. V gave up 8 bases and J gave up 4 bases, with 20 bases separating them. The CDR3 bases are TGTGCCAGAAAACCCCCGGGGATAAGGGCAGATACGCAGTATTTT. It codes for CARKPPGIRADTQYF.

This chain links TRBV7-6 with TRBJ2-2; D gene unclear. The V and J ends lost 3 bases and 2 bases respectively, with 13 bases between them. The germline CDR1 and CDR2 sequences are SGHVS and FNYEAQ. The CDR3 has 16 residues. The DNA for the CDR3 is TGTGCCAGCAGCTTCCAGGCCACACCAAACACCGGGGAGCTGTTTTTT. It encodes CASSFQATPNTGELFF.

The rearrangement links TRBV7-9 to TRBJ1-5; no reliable D call. Germline assignment: CDR1 SEHNR and CDR2 FQNEAQ (reference sequence). The CDR3 sequence is 12 residues long. The V end lost 0 bases, the J end lost 6 bases, and 3 bases lay between the germline ends. CDR3 residues: CASSLAGQPQHF. The CDR3 DNA reads TGTGCCAGCAGCTTAGCGGGTCAGCCCCAGCATTTT.

The rearrangement joins TRBV5-4 to TRBJ1-1; possibly TRBD1 for D (6 bases). Between the trimmed V and J ends, which lost 4 bases and 3 bases, there was a span of 16 bases. Germline lookup yields CDR1 SGHNT and CDR2 YYREEE (reference sequence). CDR3 length equals 15 residues. CDR3 sequence (DNA): TGTGCCAGCAGCCTTGGGGGGGGCTGGGACACTGAAGCTTTCTTT. This encodes CASSLGGGWDTEAFF.

The chain combines TRBV28 with TRBJ1-3; D is unclear. The V gene lost 3 bases and the J gene lost 4 bases, with 13 bases spanning the gap. This CDR3 is built from 15 residues. Germline lookup yields CDR1 MDHEN and CDR2 SYDVKM. In DNA form, the CDR3 reads TGTGCCAGCAGTTTGACTAAACCCTCCGGAAACACCATATATTTT. This codes for CASSLTKPSGNTIYF.

A single count supports this clone. The gene calls are TRBV7-6 and TRBJ2-1, with TRBD2 matching over 10 bases. Germline V gene sequence: CDR1 SGHVS, CDR2 FNYEAQ. CDR3 length: 15 amino acids. With V trimmed by 7 bases and J by 5 bases, 8 bases remained unmatched. The CDR3 here is CASNLLAGNHNEQFF. The CDR3 nucleotides are TGTGCCAGCAATCTACTAGCGGGAAACCACAATGAGCAGTTCTTC. Drawing the rest from reference TRBV7-6 and TRBJ2-1, the complete variable domain is GAGVSQSPRYKVTKRGQDVALRCDPISGHVSLYWYRQALGQGPEFLTYFNYEAQQDKSGLPNDRFSAERPEGSISTLTIQRTEQRDSAMYRCASNLLAGNHNEQFFGPGTRLTVL.

The chain uses TRBV6-5 and TRBJ2-7, with D possibly matching TRBD1 (6 bases). There are 14 residues in the CDR3. Trimming shortened V by 4 bases and J by 1 base, and 11 bases separated the two germline ends. Germline V gene data show CDR1 as MNHEY and CDR2 as SVGAGI. CDR3 sequence reads: CASSSIGQSYEQYF. DNA of the CDR3: TGTGCCAGCAGTTCAATCGGACAGTCCTACGAGCAGTACTTC.

The V and J genes are TRBV27 and TRBJ2-2, with 7 positions matching TRBD1. The CDR3 consists of 15 residues. Losses at the gene ends were 6 bases for V and 4 bases for J; bases not matched to a gene: 8. CDR1 MNHEY and CDR2 SMNVEV come from the germline V gene (reference sequence). The CDR3 nucleotides are TGTGCCAGCAGGCGACAGGGACGCAGCACCGGGGAGCTGTTTTTT. Translating it yields CASRRQGRSTGELFF.